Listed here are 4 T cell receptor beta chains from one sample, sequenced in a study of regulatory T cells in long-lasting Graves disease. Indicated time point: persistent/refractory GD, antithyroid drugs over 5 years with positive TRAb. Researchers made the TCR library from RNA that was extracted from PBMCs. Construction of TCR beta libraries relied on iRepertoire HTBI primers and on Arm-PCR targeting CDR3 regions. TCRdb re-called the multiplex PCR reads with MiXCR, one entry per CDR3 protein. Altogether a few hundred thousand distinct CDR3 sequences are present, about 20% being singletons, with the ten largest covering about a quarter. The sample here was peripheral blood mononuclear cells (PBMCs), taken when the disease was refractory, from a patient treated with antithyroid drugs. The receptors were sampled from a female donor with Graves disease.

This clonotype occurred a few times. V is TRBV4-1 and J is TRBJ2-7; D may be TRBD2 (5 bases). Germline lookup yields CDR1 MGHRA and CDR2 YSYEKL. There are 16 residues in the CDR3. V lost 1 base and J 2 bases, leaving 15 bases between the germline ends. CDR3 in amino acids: CASSQGLSSGPYEQYF. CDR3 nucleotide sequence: TGCGCCAGCAGCCAAGGACTGAGCAGCGGACCCTACGAGCAGTACTTC.

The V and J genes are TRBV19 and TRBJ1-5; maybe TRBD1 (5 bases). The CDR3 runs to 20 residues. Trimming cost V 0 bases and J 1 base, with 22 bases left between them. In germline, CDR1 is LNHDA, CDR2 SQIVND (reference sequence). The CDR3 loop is CASSIDRTTPGLLSNQPQHF. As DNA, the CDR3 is TGTGCCAGTAGTATAGATAGGACCACACCGGGGCTTCTGAGCAATCAGCCCCAGCATTTT.

CDR3 bases: TGTGCCAGTAGTAACCCGAATTCACCCCTCCACTTT. Amino acid sequence: CASSNPNSPLHF. The chain uses TRBV19 and TRBJ1-6; D is uncertain. The germline CDR1 and CDR2 sequences are LNHDA and SQIVND (reference sequence). Trimming cost V 4 bases and J 7 bases, with 5 bases left between them. The CDR3 is 12 residues long.

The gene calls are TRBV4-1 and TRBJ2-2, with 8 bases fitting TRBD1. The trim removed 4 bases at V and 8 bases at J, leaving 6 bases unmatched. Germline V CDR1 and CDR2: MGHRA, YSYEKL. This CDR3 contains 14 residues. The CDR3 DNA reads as TGCGCCAGCAGCCCCCGGACAGGGATGGGGGAGCTGTTTTTT. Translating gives CASSPRTGMGELFF.